The 4 T cell receptor beta chains reported below all come from one sample, sequenced in a study of human T cells and chemical hapten exposure. The sample's time point: healthy volunteer bleed at 2 weeks. Blood, whole and unfractionated, served as the source for total RNA extraction. TCRdb independently ran MiXCR on the RACE reads; one entry per CDR3 protein. The sample contains around 130,000 distinct CDR3 sequences, 9% to 10% of which appear only once. The material sequenced was whole blood. Receptors were obtained from a male donor in good health. Some clones in this sample may be carry-over from other donors' samples.

This clonotype was counted a few times. The chain recombines TRBV29-1 with TRBJ2-3, with 11 bases that match TRBD2. Per the germline V gene, CDR1 is SQVTM and CDR2 is ANQGSEA. Germline trimming cut 3 bases from V and 2 bases from J; bases unmatched to any gene: 10. The CDR3 is 17 residues long. The CDR3 nucleotides read TGCAGCGTTGAGGGGGACCTAGCGGGAGGATCCACAGATACGCAGTATTTT. Protein sequence: CSVEGDLAGGSTDTQYF.

This clonotype has a handful of counts. The chain recombines TRBV7-2 with TRBJ2-1; perhaps TRBD2 as D (6 bases). Trimming took 1 base from V and 4 from J, leaving 11 bases between them. The CDR3 has 15 residues. Germline assignment: CDR1 SGHTA and CDR2 FQGNSA. Here the CDR3 reads CASSLGRGLYNEQFF. The CDR3 DNA sequence: TGTGCCAGCAGCTTAGGGCGCGGACTATACAATGAGCAGTTCTTC.

The V gene is TRBV4-1, the J gene TRBJ2-1, with 10 bases aligning to TRBD2. The germline V gene encodes CDR1 MGHRA and CDR2 YSYEKL. V was pared by 1 base and J by 9 bases, with 9 bases of the junction left unmatched. This CDR3 comprises 16 residues. For the CDR3, the DNA is TGCGCCAGCAGCCAAGTCTCGCTAGCGGGAGAGGGTGAGCAGTTCTTC. This sequence encodes CASSQVSLAGEGEQFF.

The chain carries TRBV7-8 and TRBJ2-4; perhaps TRBD2 as D (5 bases). Germline loops: CDR1 SGHVS, CDR2 FQNEAQ. The CDR3 consists of 15 residues. V was shortened by 0 bases and J by 1 base, with 7 bases between the two germline ends. The CDR3 protein is CASSLARGAKNIQYF. The CDR3 bases are TGTGCCAGCAGCTTAGCGCGAGGGGCCAAAAACATTCAGTACTTC. Full variable domain (remainder filled in from reference TRBV7-8 and TRBJ2-4): GAGVSQSPRYKVAKRGQDVALRCDPISGHVSLFWYQQALGQGPEFLTYFQNEAQLDKSGLPSDRFFAERPEGSVSTLKIQRTQQEDSAVYLCASSLARGAKNIQYFGAGTRLSVL.